This TCR beta chain is drawn from a study of memory CD4+ T cells and cytomegalovirus serostatus. Overall study findings and caveats: CD4+ memory repertoires contained about 40% of the roughly 160 reported CMV TCRbeta sequences. CMV serostatus prediction reached median AUC roughly 0.95, or 0.91 with US-trained model.

A remark on this clone: What it binds is unknown.

Single viable CD3+CD4+CD8-CD45RO+ cells were sorted as the memory CD4+ T cells. Assay: immunoSEQ multiplex PCR; the TCRdb copy retains only in-frame clones and omits some. Of under 50,000 clones in the sample, about 74% are singletons; the top ten hold 1.2%. In germline, CDR1 is SGHAT, CDR2 FQNNGV. This CDR3 spans 15 amino acids. The junction had 2 bases not matched to a gene; V was cut back by 5 bases and J by 0 bases. The sequenced sample was memory CD4+ T cells from blood. V is TRBV11-2 and J is TRBJ2-3; TRBD2 matches 10 bases. This clonotype was obtained from an adult in good health and CMV-seropositive. In DNA, the CDR3 is TGTGCCAGCAGCGGACTAGCGGTGAGCACAGATACGCAGTATTTT. Translating it yields CASSGLAVSTDTQYF.